Shown below are 21 T cell receptor beta chains from a single sample sequenced in a study of identical twins. One entry per CDR3 protein results from TCRdb running MiXCR on the 5' RACE reads. Of 350,000 to 450,000 distinct CDR3 sequences listed, about a fifth are singletons. The sequenced sample consisted of naive T cells sorted from blood. The receptors stem from a man between 45 and 60 years old in good health.

This chain joins TRBV28 and TRBJ2-7; TRBD2 might be the D (5 bases). V lost 6 bases and J 3 bases, leaving 15 bases between the germline ends. Germline CDR1 MDHEN, CDR2 SYDVKM. CDR3 length equals 14 residues. The DNA for the CDR3 is TGTGCCAGCAGGGCAACCGGACTTCACTACGAGCAGTACTTC. Translated: CASRATGLHYEQYF.

The rearrangement uses TRBV20-1 and TRBJ2-2; perhaps TRBD2 as D (6 bases). V was pared by 6 bases and J by 1 base, with 12 bases between. This CDR3 comprises 14 residues. Germline V gives CDR1 DFQATT, CDR2 SNEGSKA (reference sequence). In nucleotides, the CDR3 is TGCAGTGCCAGAAGAGCGGGGAACACCGGGGAGCTGTTTTTT. It yields the protein CSARRAGNTGELFF.

This clonotype appeared a few times. CDR3 bases: TGTGCCAGCAGCCGTCACGCAGAGACCCAGTACTTC. It translates to CASSRHAETQYF. The chain couples TRBV7-2 to TRBJ2-5; D not certain. V was shortened by 5 bases and J by 4 bases, with 8 bases between the two germline ends. Germline values: CDR1 SGHTA, CDR2 FQGNSA. The CDR3 has 12 residues.

Only one count was recorded for this clonotype. The J gene is TRBJ2-3, the V gene TRBV20-1; D may be TRBD2 (5 bases). Germline CDR1 and CDR2: DFQATT and SNEGSKA (reference sequence). V was clipped by 3 bases and J by 4 bases, with 11 bases between them. The CDR3 loop spans 13 amino acids. CDR3 region: CSARPGLPDTQYF. The DNA of the CDR3 is TGCAGTGCTAGGCCCGGACTGCCAGATACGCAGTATTTT.

The J gene is TRBJ2-5, the V gene TRBV7-2; 8 bases align to TRBD2. CDR3 length equals 15 residues. The ends lost 4 bases at V and 3 bases at J; junction bases unmatched: 7. Germline loops: CDR1 SGHTA, CDR2 FQGNSA. CDR3 loop: CASSWMWRGEETQYF. For the CDR3, the DNA is TGTGCCAGCAGCTGGATGTGGCGGGGGGAAGAGACCCAGTACTTC.

This clonotype occurred many times. This sequence joins TRBV7-2 and TRBJ2-7; D call uncertain. V was pared by 1 base and J by 1 base, with 11 bases between. This CDR3 contains 15 residues. Germline V gene lookup returns CDR1 SGHTA and CDR2 FQGNSA. CDR3 sequence reads: CASSLVVSNSYEQYF. In DNA, the CDR3 is TGTGCCAGCAGCTTAGTAGTGTCAAATTCCTACGAGCAGTACTTC.

This clonotype showed up many times. This chain links TRBV4-2 with TRBJ2-2; D possibly corresponds to TRBD1 (5 bases). CDR1 and CDR2 (germline): LGHNA, YNFKEQ. The V gene lost 0 bases and the J gene lost 4 bases, with 18 bases spanning the gap. The CDR3 runs to 18 residues. In DNA form, the CDR3 reads TGTGCCAGCAGCCAAGATCCCTTCCCTGTAAGGGGCACCGGGGAGCTGTTTTTT. Protein: CASSQDPFPVRGTGELFF.

The rearrangement links TRBV20-1 to TRBJ1-1; D possibly corresponds to TRBD1 (6 bases). The CDR3 consists of 13 residues. Trimming removed 0 bases at V and 7 bases at J, with 12 bases between. Germline CDR1 and CDR2: DFQATT and SNEGSKA (reference sequence). CDR3 sequence (DNA): TGCAGTGCTAGAGATCGGGGGGGCATTGAAGCTTTCTTT. Protein sequence: CSARDRGGIEAFF.

This clonotype has a count of ten or more. This chain connects TRBV5-1 to TRBJ2-2; D gene ambiguous. CDR3 length: 13 amino acids. The V gene's germline CDR1 is SGHRS and CDR2 YFSETQ. The V gene lost 2 bases and the J gene lost 7 bases, with 9 bases spanning the gap. The CDR3 here is CASSLLSYGELFF. CDR3 nucleotides: TGCGCCAGCAGCTTATTATCGTACGGGGAGCTGTTTTTT.

At least ten counts were recorded for this clonotype. The chain couples TRBV5-5 to TRBJ1-4; D is undetermined. Germline V gene lookup returns CDR1 SGHKS and CDR2 YYEKEE (reference sequence). This CDR3 has 15 amino acids. Deletions cut 1 base from V and 0 bases from J, with 7 bases between. CDR3 protein: CASSLFGPTNEKLFF. DNA for the CDR3: TGTGCCAGCAGCTTGTTCGGTCCAACTAATGAAAAACTGTTTTTT.

This clonotype was picked up many times. This chain uses TRBV18 with TRBJ1-1, with TRBD1 as a possible D gene (5 bases). The CDR3 contains 14 residues. The germline gives CDR1 KGHSH, CDR2 LQKENI. V was cut by 3 bases and J by 3 bases, with 11 bases left in between. For the CDR3, the DNA is TGTGCCAGCTCACCGGTGCGGGGGTACACTGAAGCTTTCTTT. It yields the protein CASSPVRGYTEAFF.

This clonotype was observed many times. The CDR3 protein is CASSLSPGQHGYTF. CDR3 in DNA: TGTGCCAGCAGCTTATCACCGGGACAGCATGGCTACACCTTC. This chain links TRBV11-1 with TRBJ1-2; 7 bases agree with TRBD1. The CDR3 sequence is 14 residues long. The V gene end was trimmed by 2 bases and the J gene end by 6 bases; junction bases not matched to a gene: 6. The germline gives CDR1 SGHAT, CDR2 FQDESV (reference sequence).

This clonotype was counted a few times. This rearrangement joins TRBV7-2 to TRBJ2-7; no firm D call. CDR1 is SGHTA and CDR2 is FQGNSA in the germline V gene. Trimming took off 2 bases at V and 2 bases at J, with 13 bases between the two ends. This CDR3 is 15 amino acids long. The CDR3 sequence is CASSLFPANPYEQYF. The CDR3 DNA sequence: TGTGCCAGCAGCTTATTTCCAGCTAATCCCTACGAGCAGTACTTC.

V gene TRBV4-3 combines with J gene TRBJ2-3; the match to TRBD2 covers 10 bases. The CDR3 loop spans 17 amino acids. Germline trimming cut 0 bases from V and 6 bases from J; bases unmatched to any gene: 9. Germline CDR1 is LGHNA and CDR2 is YSLEER. The CDR3 protein is CASSQDPPSGGWDTQYF. CDR3 nucleotide sequence: TGCGCCAGCAGCCAAGATCCCCCTAGCGGGGGCTGGGATACGCAGTATTTT.

This clonotype was found many times. This chain connects TRBV20-1 to TRBJ2-4; D is possibly TRBD2 (6 bases). Trimming removed 6 bases at V and 0 bases at J, with 12 bases between. Germline V gene data show CDR1 as DFQATT and CDR2 as SNEGSKA (reference sequence). The CDR3 consists of 14 residues. This chain's CDR3 is CSARDFVAKNIQYF. The CDR3 DNA reads TGCAGTGCCCGGGACTTCGTAGCCAAAAACATTCAGTACTTC.

The sample holds many counts of this clonotype. The rearrangement uses TRBV2 and TRBJ2-1, with D unresolved. This CDR3 has 15 amino acids. From germline, CDR1 is SNHLY and CDR2 FYNNEI. Trimming took off 5 bases at V and 4 bases at J, with 15 bases between the two ends. CDR3 residues: CASSIQVAQYNEQFF. The CDR3 DNA reads TGTGCCAGCAGTATCCAGGTAGCACAATACAATGAGCAGTTCTTC.

This clonotype occurred many times. The chain recombines TRBV6-5 with TRBJ1-6; D is unresolved. The V end lost 2 bases, the J end lost 2 bases, and 7 bases lay between the germline ends. This CDR3 has 15 residues. Germline CDR1 and CDR2: MNHEY and SVGAGI. The CDR3 sequence: CASSYGVTYNSPLHF. The CDR3 nucleotides read TGTGCCAGCAGTTACGGGGTCACCTATAATTCACCCCTCCACTTT.

In this sample, this clonotype turned up a few times. J is TRBJ1-1 and V is TRBV9; TRBD1 matches 10 bases. From germline, CDR1 is SGDLS and CDR2 YYNGEE. The CDR3 length is 16 residues. J gave up 4 bases and V 4 bases, and 10 bases lay outside the gene matches. CDR3 bases: TGTGCCAGCAGCCCCTTCGACAGGGGGCTGGGCACTGAAGCTTTCTTT. This translates into CASSPFDRGLGTEAFF.

There are many counts of this clonotype. The V and J genes are TRBV14 and TRBJ2-1; 8 bases agree with TRBD2. The CDR3 is 17 residues long. Germline values: CDR1 SGHDN, CDR2 FVKESK. After removal of 2 bases from V and 0 bases from J, the junction contained 6 bases not matched to a gene. In DNA, the CDR3 is TGTGCCAGCAGCCAATTCGCGGCGGGGGGCTCCTACAATGAGCAGTTCTTC. Its translation is CASSQFAAGGSYNEQFF.

This clonotype was counted at least ten times. The chain's CDR3 is CSARVTGRQPQHF. DNA of the CDR3: TGCAGTGCTAGAGTCACAGGGCGGCAGCCCCAGCATTTT. The chain has TRBV20-1 and TRBJ1-5; maybe TRBD1 (6 bases). Germline CDR1 DFQATT, CDR2 SNEGSKA (reference sequence). Trimming removed 1 base at V and 7 bases at J, with 11 bases between. This CDR3 is 13 amino acids long.

This clonotype was seen ten or more times. The rearrangement uses TRBV10-3 and TRBJ2-7; D gene ambiguous. The CDR3 runs to 11 residues. V was pared by 3 bases and J by 3 bases, with 3 bases between. Germline assignment: CDR1 ENHRY and CDR2 SYGVKD. CDR3 region: CAISDLYEQYF. CDR3 bases: TGTGCCATCAGTGACCTCTACGAGCAGTACTTC.